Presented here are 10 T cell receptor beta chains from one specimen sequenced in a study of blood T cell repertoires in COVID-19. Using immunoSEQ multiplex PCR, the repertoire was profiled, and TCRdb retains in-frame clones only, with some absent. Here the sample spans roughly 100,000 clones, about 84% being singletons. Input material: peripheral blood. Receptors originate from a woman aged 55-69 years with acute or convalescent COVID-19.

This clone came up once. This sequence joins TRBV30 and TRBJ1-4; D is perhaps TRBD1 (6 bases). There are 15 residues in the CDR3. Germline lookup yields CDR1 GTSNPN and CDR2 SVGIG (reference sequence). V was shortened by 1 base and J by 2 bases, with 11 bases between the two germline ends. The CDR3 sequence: CAWSDTGSTNEKLFF. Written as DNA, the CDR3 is TGTGCCTGGAGTGATACAGGGTCTACTAATGAAAAACTGTTTTTT.

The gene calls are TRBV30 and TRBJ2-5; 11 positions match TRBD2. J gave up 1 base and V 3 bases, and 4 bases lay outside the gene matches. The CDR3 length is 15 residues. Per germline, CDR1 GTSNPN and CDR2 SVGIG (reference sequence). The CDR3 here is CAWSKTSGIQETQYF. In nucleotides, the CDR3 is TGTGCCTGGAGCAAGACTAGCGGGATCCAAGAGACCCAGTACTTC.

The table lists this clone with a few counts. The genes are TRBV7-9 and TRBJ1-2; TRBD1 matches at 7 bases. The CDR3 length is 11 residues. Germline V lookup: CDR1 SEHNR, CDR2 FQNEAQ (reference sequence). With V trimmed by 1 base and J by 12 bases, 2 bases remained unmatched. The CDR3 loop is CASSLGQGHTF. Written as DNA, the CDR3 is TGTGCCAGCAGCTTAGGACAGGGCCACACCTTC.

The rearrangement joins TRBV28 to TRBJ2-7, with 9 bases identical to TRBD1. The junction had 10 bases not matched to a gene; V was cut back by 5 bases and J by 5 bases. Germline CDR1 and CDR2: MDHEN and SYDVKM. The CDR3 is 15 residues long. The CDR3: CASSPGDRVRDEQYF. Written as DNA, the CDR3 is TGTGCCAGCAGTCCGGGGGACAGGGTGAGGGACGAGCAGTACTTC.

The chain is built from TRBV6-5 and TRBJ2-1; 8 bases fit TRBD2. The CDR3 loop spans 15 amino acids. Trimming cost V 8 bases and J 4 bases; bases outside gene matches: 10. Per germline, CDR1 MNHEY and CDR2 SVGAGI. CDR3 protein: CASRAFQRGYNEQFF. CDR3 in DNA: TGTGCCAGCCGCGCATTCCAGCGGGGGTACAATGAGCAGTTCTTC.

This chain's CDR3 is CASSGDSVNTEAFF. CDR3 sequence (DNA): TGTGCCAGCAGTGGGGACAGTGTGAACACTGAAGCTTTCTTT. The V call is TRBV2, the J call TRBJ1-1; 7 nucleotides align to TRBD1. Germline trimming cut 4 bases from V and 0 bases from J; bases unmatched to any gene: 2. This CDR3 spans 14 amino acids. Germline-derived CDR1 and CDR2 are SNHLY and FYNNEI.

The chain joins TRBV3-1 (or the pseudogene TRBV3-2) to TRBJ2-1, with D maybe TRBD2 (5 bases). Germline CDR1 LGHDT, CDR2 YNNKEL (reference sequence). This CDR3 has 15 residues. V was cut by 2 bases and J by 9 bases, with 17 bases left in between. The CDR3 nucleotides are TGTGCCAGCAGCCAATTCGTGGGAGATCTAGGTGAGCAGTTCTTC. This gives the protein CASSQFVGDLGEQFF.

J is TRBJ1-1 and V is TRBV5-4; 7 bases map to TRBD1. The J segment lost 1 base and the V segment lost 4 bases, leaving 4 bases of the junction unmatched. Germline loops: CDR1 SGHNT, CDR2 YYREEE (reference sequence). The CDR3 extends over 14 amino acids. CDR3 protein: CASSRGQKNTEAFF. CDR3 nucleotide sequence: TGTGCCAGCAGCCGGGGACAGAAGAACACTGAAGCTTTCTTT.

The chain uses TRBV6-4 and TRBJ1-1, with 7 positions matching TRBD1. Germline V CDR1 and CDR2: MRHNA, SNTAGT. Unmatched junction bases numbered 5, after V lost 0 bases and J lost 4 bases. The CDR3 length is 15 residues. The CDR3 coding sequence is TGTGCCAGCAGTGACTCAGGGGGCGCCGGCACTGAAGCTTTCTTT. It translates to CASSDSGGAGTEAFF.

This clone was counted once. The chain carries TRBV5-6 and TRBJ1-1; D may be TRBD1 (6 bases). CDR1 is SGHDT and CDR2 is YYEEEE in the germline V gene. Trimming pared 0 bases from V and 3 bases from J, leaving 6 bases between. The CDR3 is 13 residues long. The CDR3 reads CASSLAGDTEAFF. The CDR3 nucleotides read TGTGCCAGCAGCTTGGCAGGGGACACTGAAGCTTTCTTT. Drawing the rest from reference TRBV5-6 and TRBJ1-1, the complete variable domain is DAGVTQSPTHLIKTRGQQVTLRCSPKSGHDTVSWYQQALGQGPQFIFQYYEEEERQRGNFPDRFSGHQFPNYSSELNVNALLLGDSALYLCASSLAGDTEAFFGQGTRLTVV.